This T cell receptor (beta chain) was captured by sequencing in a study of blood T cells in healthy people across ages. The CDR3 is 15 residues long. Unmatched junction bases numbered 9, after V lost 5 bases and J lost 2 bases. Germline lookup yields CDR1 DFQATT and CDR2 SNEGSKA (reference sequence). Using a J-beta primer mix together with a sample-barcoded 5' primer, a second PCR was run for about 6 to 11 cycles. TCRdb re-derived calls from the 5' RACE reads in MiXCR, one entry per CDR3 protein. This sample has 1.5 million to 2 million distinct CDR3 sequences; 28% occur once, and the top ten carry approximately 7.7%. This clonotype was detected a few times.

V gene TRBV20-1 combines with J gene TRBJ2-3; TRBD2 agrees at 8 bases. Sequencing was carried out using blood. The TCR originated in a woman aged 25 to 39 in good health. This chain's CDR3 is CSAPRTSSLTDTQYF. In DNA form, the CDR3 reads TGCAGTGCTCCCCGGACTAGCAGCCTCACAGATACGCAGTATTTT.